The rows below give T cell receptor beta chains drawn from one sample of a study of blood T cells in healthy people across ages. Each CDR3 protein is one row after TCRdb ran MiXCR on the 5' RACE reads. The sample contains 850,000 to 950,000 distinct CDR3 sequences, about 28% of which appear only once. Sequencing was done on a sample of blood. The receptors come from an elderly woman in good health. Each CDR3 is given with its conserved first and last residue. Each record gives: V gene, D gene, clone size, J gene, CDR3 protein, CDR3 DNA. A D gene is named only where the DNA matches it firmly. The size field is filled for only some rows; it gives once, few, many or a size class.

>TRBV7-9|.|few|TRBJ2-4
CASSPFPTLAKNIQYF
TGTGCCAGCAGCCCATTTCCCACTTTAGCCAAAAACATTCAGTACTTC
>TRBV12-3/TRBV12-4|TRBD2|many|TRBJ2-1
CASSLAGGTHEQFF
TGTGCCAGCAGTTTGGCGGGGGGAACTCATGAGCAGTTCTTC
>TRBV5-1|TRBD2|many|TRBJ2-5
CASSPNAGRAETQYF
TGCGCCAGCAGCCCCAATGCAGGGAGGGCAGAGACCCAGTACTTC
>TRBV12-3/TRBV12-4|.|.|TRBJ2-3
CASSFGPTDTEYF
TGTGCCAGCAGTTTCGGGCCCACAGATACGGAGTATTTT
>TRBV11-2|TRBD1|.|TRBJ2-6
CVSNAGTGPGANVLTF
TGTGTCAGCAACGCCGGGACAGGCCCTGGGGCCAACGTCCTGACTTTC
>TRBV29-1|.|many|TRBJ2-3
CSVPPLGVADTQYF
TGCAGCGTCCCCCCCTTGGGGGTCGCAGATACGCAGTATTTT
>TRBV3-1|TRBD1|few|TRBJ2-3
CASSVRRDRVGGTRYF
TGTGCCAGCAGCGTTAGGCGGGACAGGGTAGGAGGTACGCGGTATTTT
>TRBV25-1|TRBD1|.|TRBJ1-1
CASSGQAIGQAFF
TGTGCCAGCAGCGGACAGGCGATAGGGCAAGCTTTCTTT
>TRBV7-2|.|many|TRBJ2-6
CASSLTLVVGANVLTF
TGTGCCAGCAGCTTAACGTTGGTAGTTGGGGCCAACGTCCTGACTTTC
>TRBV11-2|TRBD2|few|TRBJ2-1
CASSSLDGSGGVLNEQFF
TGTGCCAGCAGCTCCTTAGACGGTAGCGGGGGGGTTCTCAATGAGCAGTTCTTC
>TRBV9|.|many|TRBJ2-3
CASSVFQGNTDTQYF
TGTGCCAGCAGCGTATTTCAGGGAAACACAGATACGCAGTATTTT
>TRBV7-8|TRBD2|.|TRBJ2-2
CASSPAWRSGQTRTGELFF
TGTGCCAGCAGCCCCGCCTGGCGTAGCGGGCAAACTAGAACCGGGGAGCTGTTTTTT
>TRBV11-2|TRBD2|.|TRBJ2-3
CASSRRTSGANTGTQYF
TGTGCCAGCAGCCGACGGACTAGCGGCGCAAACACAGGTACGCAGTATTTT
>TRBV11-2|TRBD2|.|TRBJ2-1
CASSLVWLAGETQFF
TGTGCCAGCAGCTTAGTTTGGCTAGCGGGAGAAACGCAGTTCTTC
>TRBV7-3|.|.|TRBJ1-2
CATTDGIYGYTF
TGTGCCACCACGGACGGAATCTATGGCTACACCTTC
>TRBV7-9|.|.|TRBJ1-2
CASSLYKDYTF
TGTGCCAGCAGCTTATACAAGGACTACACCTTC
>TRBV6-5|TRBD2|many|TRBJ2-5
CASTPRSGRETQYF
TGTGCCAGCACTCCACGGAGCGGGAGAGAGACCCAGTACTTC
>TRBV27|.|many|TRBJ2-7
CASSLFMEASEQYF
TGTGCCAGCAGTTTATTCATGGAGGCTAGCGAGCAGTACTTC
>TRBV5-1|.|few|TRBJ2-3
CASSPDTTSTDTQYF
TGCGCCAGCAGCCCTGATACTACTAGCACAGATACGCAGTATTTT
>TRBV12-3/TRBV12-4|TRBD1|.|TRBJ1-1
CASSRQGLTEAFF
TGTGCCAGCAGTCGACAGGGCCTCACTGAAGCTTTCTTT
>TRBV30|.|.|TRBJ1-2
CARREGTYGYTF
TGTGCCCGGAGAGAGGGAACCTATGGCTACACCTTC
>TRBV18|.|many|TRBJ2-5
CASSPPGLLASQETQYF
TGTGCCAGCTCACCACCAGGTCTCCTAGCTTCACAAGAGACCCAGTACTTC
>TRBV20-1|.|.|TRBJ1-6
CSARVVYSVYSPLHF
TGCAGTGCTAGAGTGGTATACAGCGTATATTCACCCCTCCACTTT
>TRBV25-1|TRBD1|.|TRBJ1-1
CASSELYGGRGTTEAFF
TGTGCCAGCAGTGAATTATATGGGGGCAGGGGGACCACTGAAGCTTTCTTT
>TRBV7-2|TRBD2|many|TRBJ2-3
CASSRAGGPADTQYF
TGTGCCAGCAGCCGAGCGGGGGGGCCCGCAGATACGCAGTATTTT
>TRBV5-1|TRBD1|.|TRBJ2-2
CASSLPRTGGPGELFF
TGCGCCAGCAGCTTGCCTCGGACAGGGGGCCCCGGGGAGCTGTTTTTT
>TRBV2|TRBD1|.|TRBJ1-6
CASLWGDRGNSPLHF
TGTGCCAGCCTCTGGGGGGACAGGGGAAATTCACCCCTCCACTTT
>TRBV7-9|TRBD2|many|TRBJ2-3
CASSSRGGGKPDTQYF
TGTGCCAGCAGCAGTCGTGGGGGAGGGAAGCCAGATACGCAGTATTTT
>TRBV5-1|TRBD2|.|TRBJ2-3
CASSFAGEDSDTQYF
TGCGCCAGCAGCTTTGCGGGGGAGGATTCAGATACGCAGTATTTT
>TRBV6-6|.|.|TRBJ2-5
CASSSVQGSSETQYF
TGTGCCAGCAGTTCCGTACAGGGTTCTTCAGAGACCCAGTACTTC
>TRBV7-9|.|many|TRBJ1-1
CASSRGTTEAFF
TGTGCCAGCAGCCGCGGGACGACTGAAGCTTTCTTT
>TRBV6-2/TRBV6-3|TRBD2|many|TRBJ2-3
CASKKGTSSRTDTQYF
TGTGCCAGCAAGAAAGGGACTAGCTCTCGCACAGATACGCAGTATTTT
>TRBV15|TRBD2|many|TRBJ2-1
CATTSGSLAAYNEQFF
TGTGCCACCACCAGTGGTTCACTAGCGGCCTACAATGAGCAGTTCTTC
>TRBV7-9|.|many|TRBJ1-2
CASSARQEANYGYTF
TGTGCCAGCAGCGCAAGACAGGAAGCTAACTATGGCTACACCTTC
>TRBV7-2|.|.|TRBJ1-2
CASSLDLLSNYGYTF
TGTGCCAGCAGCTTGGACCTACTTTCTAACTATGGCTACACCTTC
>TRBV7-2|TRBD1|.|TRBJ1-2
CASNLALRTGGADGYTF
TGTGCCAGCAACTTAGCGCTTAGGACAGGGGGCGCCGATGGCTACACCTTC
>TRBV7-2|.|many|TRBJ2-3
CASSSREPATQYF
TGTGCCAGCAGCAGCCGGGAGCCCGCTACGCAGTATTTT
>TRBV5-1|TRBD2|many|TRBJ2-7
CASSSWGSGGPTDYEQYF
TGCGCCAGCAGCTCCTGGGGAAGCGGGGGGCCGACTGACTACGAGCAGTACTTC
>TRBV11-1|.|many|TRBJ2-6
CASSLAYSSGANVLTF
TGTGCCAGCAGCTTAGCTTATTCTTCTGGGGCCAACGTCCTGACTTTC
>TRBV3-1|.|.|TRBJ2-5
CASSQVGLRNEQYF
TGTGCCAGCAGCCAAGTTGGACTTCGAAATGAGCAGTACTTC
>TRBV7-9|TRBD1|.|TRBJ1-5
CASSLVGTGHDGNQPQHF
TGTGCCAGCAGCTTAGTTGGGACAGGTCACGATGGCAATCAGCCCCAGCATTTT
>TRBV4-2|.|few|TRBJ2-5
CASSQDPGLEQYF
TGTGCCAGCAGCCAAGATCCGGGGCTTGAGCAGTACTTC
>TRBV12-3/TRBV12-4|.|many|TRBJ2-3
CASSPPLVSAADTQYF
TGTGCCAGCAGCCCCCCCCTCGTCTCGGCCGCAGATACGCAGTATTTT
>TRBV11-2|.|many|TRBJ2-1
CASSLNLGGNEQFF
TGTGCCAGCAGCTTGAACCTTGGGGGCAATGAGCAGTTCTTC
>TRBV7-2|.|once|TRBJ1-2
CASSLARANCGYTF
TGTGCCAGCAGCTTAGCGAGGGCGAACTGTGGCTACACCTTC
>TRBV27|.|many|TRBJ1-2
CASSFRRGGQANYGYTF
TGTGCCAGCAGTTTTCGGAGGGGGGGGCAAGCCAACTATGGCTACACCTTC
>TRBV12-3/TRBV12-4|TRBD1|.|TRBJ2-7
CASRRQGNAVQYF
TGTGCCAGCAGGCGACAGGGAAATGCAGTGCAGTACTTC
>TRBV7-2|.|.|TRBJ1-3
CASSPSGVIAGRAGNTIYF
TGTGCCAGCAGCCCCTCGGGGGTAATCGCGGGCCGGGCGGGAAACACCATATATTTT
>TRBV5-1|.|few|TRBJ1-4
CASSLGSGATNEKLFF
TGCGCCAGCAGCTTAGGTTCGGGGGCAACTAATGAAAAACTGTTTTTT
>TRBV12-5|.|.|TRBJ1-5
CASGTTRGRLQPQHF
TGTGCTAGTGGTACGACACGGGGGAGACTTCAGCCCCAGCATTTT
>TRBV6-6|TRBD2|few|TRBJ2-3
CASSPGLAGGPGTQYF
TGTGCCAGCAGCCCGGGACTAGCGGGGGGGCCAGGCACGCAGTATTTT
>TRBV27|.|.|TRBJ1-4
CASSFDRTGILDEKLFF
TGTGCCAGCAGTTTCGATAGAACAGGGATATTGGATGAAAAACTGTTTTTT
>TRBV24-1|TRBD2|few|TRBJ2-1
CATSDLGSGGAKQDEQFF
TGTGCCACCAGTGATTTGGGATCGGGGGGGGCTAAGCAGGATGAGCAGTTCTTC
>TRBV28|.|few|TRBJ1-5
CASSTQSLSSNQPQHF
TGTGCCAGCAGTACACAGAGCCTTAGTAGCAATCAGCCCCAGCATTTT
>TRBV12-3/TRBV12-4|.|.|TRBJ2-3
CASSFSGTGADMQYF
TGTGCCAGCAGTTTCTCAGGGACGGGAGCAGATATGCAATATTTT
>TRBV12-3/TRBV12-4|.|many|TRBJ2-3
CASSFSRGPDTQYF
TGTGCCAGCAGTTTTTCCAGGGGCCCAGATACGCAGTATTTT
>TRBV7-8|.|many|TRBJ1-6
CASSLGNWNSPLHF
TGTGCCAGCAGCTTAGGGAATTGGAATTCACCCCTCCACTTT
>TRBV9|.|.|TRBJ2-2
CASSVQGGATGELFF
TGTGCCAGCAGCGTACAGGGGGGAGCGACCGGGGAGCTGTTTTTT
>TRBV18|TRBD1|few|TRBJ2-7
CASSPLGQGLGEQYF
TGTGCCAGCTCACCACTAGGACAGGGCCTGGGCGAGCAGTACTTC
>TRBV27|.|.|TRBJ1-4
CASSLEGLANEKRFF
TGTGCCAGCAGTTTAGAGGGTTTAGCTAATGAAAAACGGTTTTTT